This TCR beta chain was identified during a study of PD-1 blockade in classical Hodgkin lymphoma. Study-level information: Administration of nivolumab to patients was at 3 mg/kg intravenously every 2 weeks. Study results and caveats: Patients who responded completely had about the same baseline diversity as newly diagnosed patients.

Relapse was seen in all patients after autologous stem cell transplantation, and brentuximab vedotin exposure was variable. Details on this clone: Its antigen is unknown.

TCRdb's copy holds only in-frame clones and misses some; the assay was immunoSEQ multiplex PCR. Of roughly 15,000 clones in the sample, 82% were seen once. Trimming cost V 2 bases and J 3 bases, with 7 bases left between them. This CDR3 contains 13 residues. Germline V gene data show CDR1 as KGHSH and CDR2 as LQKENI. The sequencing here drew on peripheral blood mononuclear cells (PBMCs), taken at baseline. The rearrangement uses TRBV18 and TRBJ2-5, with D tentatively TRBD1 (6 bases). The source of this sequence is a human donor with classical Hodgkin lymphoma. The CDR3 DNA reads TGTGCCAGCTCACCAGGACAGAAAGAGACCCAGTACTTC. Translated, it gives CASSPGQKETQYF.